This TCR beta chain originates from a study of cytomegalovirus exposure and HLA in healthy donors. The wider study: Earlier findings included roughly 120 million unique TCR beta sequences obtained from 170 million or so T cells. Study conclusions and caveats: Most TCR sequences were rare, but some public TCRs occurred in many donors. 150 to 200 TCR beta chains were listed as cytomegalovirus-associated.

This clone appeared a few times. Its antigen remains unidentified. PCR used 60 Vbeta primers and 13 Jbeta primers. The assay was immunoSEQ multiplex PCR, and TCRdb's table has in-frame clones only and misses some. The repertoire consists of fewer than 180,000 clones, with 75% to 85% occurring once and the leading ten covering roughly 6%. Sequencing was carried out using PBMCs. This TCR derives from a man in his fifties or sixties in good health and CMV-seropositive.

The CDR3 reads CASSQNRGGGSGNTIYF. The CDR3 DNA follows: TGCGCCAGCAGCCAAAACAGGGGAGGCGGCTCTGGAAACACCATATATTTT. The V and J genes are TRBV4-1 and TRBJ1-3; 7 bases fit TRBD1. Germline CDR1 is MGHRA and CDR2 is YSYEKL. V lost 2 bases, J lost 0 bases, and 7 bases stayed unmatched. The CDR3 runs to 17 residues.